This TCR beta chain was recorded in a study of OX40 agonist ivuxolimab in advanced cancers. Study-wide background: The mean age was roughly 60 years, ranging from 23 to 79, with around four fifths of participants male. Eligibility admitted prior anti-PD-1, anti-PD-L1 or anti-CTLA-4 therapy; 40% had some. Study observations and caveats: Several nonresponders also turned out to have low normalized T-cell clonal expansion.

Remarks on this clone: Its antigen is unknown.

This table comes from immunoSEQ multiplex PCR, and its TCRdb copy is limited to in-frame clones, with some not included. The repertoire holds about 18,000 clones, 80% to 90% seen once, with about 31% in the top ten. Germline CDR1 reads SGHRS; CDR2 reads YFSETQ. V gave up 0 bases and J gave up 0 bases, with 7 bases separating them. The CDR3 runs 14 residues. The sequencing here drew on CD4+ or CD8+ T cells sorted from blood, taken in a trial of the OX40 agonist ivuxolimab. The chain recombines TRBV5-1 with TRBJ2-7, with D possibly TRBD2 on 6 matching bases. This TCR was recovered from an adult with an advanced solid tumor such as melanoma, head and neck, liver or kidney cancer. The CDR3 here is CASSLGDFSYEQYF. CDR3 DNA: TGCGCCAGCAGCTTGGGGGACTTCTCCTACGAGCAGTACTTC.